The entry below gives a single TCR beta chain sequence along with its context. This sample was included in a study of blood T cell repertoires in COVID-19. About the study: Sources were T cells, B-cell-depleted T cells, or PBMCs; the material itself was cDNA or gDNA.

The germline CDR1 and CDR2 sequences are LNHDA and SQIVND (reference sequence). The CDR3 has 14 residues. V lost 2 bases and J 3 bases, leaving 10 bases between the germline ends. The assay was immunoSEQ multiplex PCR, and TCRdb's table has in-frame clones only and misses some. Here the sample spans more than 70,000 clones, 86% being singletons. Sequenced: peripheral blood. The clonotype originates from a man at least 80 years old with active or convalescent COVID-19. The chain is built from TRBV19 and TRBJ2-5, with D perhaps matching TRBD2 (5 bases). The CDR3 nucleotides are TGTGCCAGTAGTATACGATCCGGGAAAGAGACCCAGTACTTC. Amino acid sequence: CASSIRSGKETQYF.